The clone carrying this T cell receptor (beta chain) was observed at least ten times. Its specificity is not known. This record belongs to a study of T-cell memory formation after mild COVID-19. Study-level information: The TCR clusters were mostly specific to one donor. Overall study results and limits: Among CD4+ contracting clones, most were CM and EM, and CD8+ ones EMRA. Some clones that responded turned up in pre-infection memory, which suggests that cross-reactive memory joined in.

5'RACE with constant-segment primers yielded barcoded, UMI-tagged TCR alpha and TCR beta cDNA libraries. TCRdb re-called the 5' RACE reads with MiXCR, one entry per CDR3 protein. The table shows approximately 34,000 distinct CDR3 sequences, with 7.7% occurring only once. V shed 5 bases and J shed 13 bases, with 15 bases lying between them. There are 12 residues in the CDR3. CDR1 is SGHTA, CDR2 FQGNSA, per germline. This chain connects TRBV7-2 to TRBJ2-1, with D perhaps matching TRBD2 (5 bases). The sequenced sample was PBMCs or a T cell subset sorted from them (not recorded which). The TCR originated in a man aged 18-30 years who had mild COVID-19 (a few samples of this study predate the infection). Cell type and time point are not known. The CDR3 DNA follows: TGTGCCAGCAGCCTGATCTTCGGGGTTCAGTTCTTC. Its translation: CASSLIFGVQFF.